Presented here are 5 T cell receptor beta chains from one specimen sequenced in a study of Ad26.COV2.S vaccination and SARS-CoV-2 variants. Stated treatment: 19 received Ad26.COV2.S at low or high dose, single or two shots; about 5 received placebo; per-sample allocation not given. Following the first vaccine or placebo injection, samples were taken on day 63. Profiled with immunoSEQ multiplex PCR; TCRdb holds only in-frame clones, not every one. The table includes fewer than 600,000 clones, 80% to 90% detected once. The source was peripheral blood, collected in a trial of Ad26.COV2.S vaccine versus placebo. The receptors derive from a person between 18 and 60 years old who received the Ad26.COV2.S COVID-19 vaccine or a placebo.

This clone was seen a few times. This chain links TRBV3-1 (or the pseudogene TRBV3-2) with TRBJ2-2, with TRBD1 identical over 8 bases. The J segment lost 6 bases and the V segment lost 6 bases, leaving 9 bases of the junction unmatched. The CDR3 loop spans 15 amino acids. Germline V lookup: CDR1 LGHDT, CDR2 YNNKEL (reference sequence). CDR3 residues: CASRNFRGRPGELFF. CDR3 bases: TGTGCCAGCAGAAACTTCAGGGGGCGCCCCGGGGAGCTGTTTTTT.

The rearrangement joins TRBV9 to TRBJ2-2; D is unresolved. This CDR3 has 16 amino acids. Germline CDR1 and CDR2: SGDLS and YYNGEE. The germline V and J ends were trimmed by 2 bases and 0 bases, with 11 bases remaining between them. The CDR3 bases are TGTGCCAGCAGCGTTTTGGGCGGAGCGAACACCGGGGAGCTGTTTTTT. It codes for CASSVLGGANTGELFF.

The rearrangement uses TRBV6-1 and TRBJ1-2, with D tentatively TRBD1 (6 bases). Trimming took 1 base from V and 3 from J, leaving 9 bases between them. The CDR3 is 14 amino acids. Germline CDR1 is MNHNS and CDR2 is SASEGT. The DNA for the CDR3 is TGTGCCAGCAGTGAAGGTCCAGGGGACTATGGCTACACCTTC. Translating gives CASSEGPGDYGYTF.

The rearrangement uses TRBV19 and TRBJ2-1, with 16 bases that match TRBD2. Germline V gene lookup returns CDR1 LNHDA and CDR2 SQIVND (reference sequence). V dropped 1 base and J dropped 6; count of bases not matched to a gene: 9. CDR3 length: 19 amino acids. Here the CDR3 reads CASSIVRGLAGGPSNEQFF. CDR3 nucleotide sequence: TGTGCCAGTAGTATAGTCCGGGGACTAGCGGGGGGGCCGAGCAATGAGCAGTTCTTC.

The chain combines TRBV27 with TRBJ1-6; D remains ambiguous. Germline loops: CDR1 MNHEY, CDR2 SMNVEV (reference sequence). V lost 5 bases and J lost 6, with 14 bases in between. CDR3 size: 15 residues. The CDR3 nucleotides read TGTGCCAGCAGTCCCCGGCACTACATTAATTCACCCCTCCACTTT. Encoded protein: CASSPRHYINSPLHF.